The rows below give T cell receptor beta chains drawn from one sample of a study of CD8 T cell repertoires and HIV-1 epitope variants. Which antigens these TCRs recognize remains unknown. Profiled with immunoSEQ multiplex PCR; TCRdb holds only in-frame clones, not every one. This sample carries 4,500 to 6,500 clones, about 65% of them seen once, and the ten largest clones take roughly 42%. Sequencing was performed on cultured CD8+ T cells derived from PBMCs. The receptors originated from a male donor with HIV. Each CDR3 is given with its conserved first and last residue. Clone size is not always given. Where it is, it says once, few, many or a class for expanded clones.

clone size	V gene	J gene	CDR3 protein
.	TRBV7-8	TRBJ1-1	CASSLATGTEAFF
.	TRBV5-6	TRBJ2-1	CASSLREGREQFF
.	TRBV14	TRBJ2-1	CASSGTGTSGTYSYNEQFF
.	TRBV28	TRBJ2-3	CASGPAGGDTQYF
.	TRBV11-2	TRBJ1-3	CASSFPSQGNSGNTIYF
.	TRBV6-6	TRBJ2-7	CASTAGLAEFYEQYF
.	TRBV19	TRBJ1-5	CASTWPGGNQPQHF
once	TRBV7-8	TRBJ1-1	CASSLIYGGNTEAFF
.	TRBV13	TRBJ2-2	CASSLGWASGSTGELFF
.	TRBV28	TRBJ2-7	CASSFRLAEGGTPIEQYF
.	TRBV28	TRBJ2-1	CASGLTQSYNEQFF
.	TRBV5-6	TRBJ2-3	CASSLGGPDSSTDTQYF
.	TRBV30	TRBJ2-2	CASETGGAGELFF
few	TRBV6-4	TRBJ1-2	CASSVEPGQSYGYTF
.	TRBV28	TRBJ1-1	CASSRTGPNTEAFF